The 16 T cell receptor beta chains reported below all come from one sample, sequenced in a study of beta chain features in type 1 diabetes. The sequenced template was cDNA made from the entire isolated RNA. Measured with immunoSEQ multiplex PCR; TCRdb has only the in-frame clones, and not every one. The sample includes around 430,000 clones, approximately 30% of them seen just once. The sequenced material came from naive CD4+ T cells from blood. These TCRs come from a man in his late teens or twenties in good health.

On this clone: A read error may account for a junction end that differs from germline. The chain is built from TRBV20-1 and TRBJ1-1; a possible D gene is TRBD1 (6 bases). CDR3 length: 11 amino acids. Germline lookup yields CDR1 DFQATT and CDR2 SNEGSKA (reference sequence). CDR3 coding DNA: TGTCAACCAGGGGCCGGGGTTGGAGCTTTCTTT. Its protein product is CQPGAGVGAFF.

This clone was detected only a few times. The J gene is TRBJ2-5, the V gene TRBV29-1, with D unclear. The V and J ends lost 1 base and 4 bases respectively, with 13 bases between them. CDR1 and CDR2 from the germline V gene are SQVTM and ANQGSEA. The CDR3 sequence is 14 residues long. This CDR3 reads CSVEGARARETQYF. CDR3 in DNA: TGCAGCGTTGAAGGTGCCCGAGCGCGAGAGACCCAGTACTTC.

The chain employs TRBV30 and TRBJ2-3; tentatively, D is TRBD2 (5 bases). Per germline, CDR1 GTSNPN and CDR2 SVGIG (reference sequence). Trimming stripped 4 bases from V and 2 bases from J, with 13 bases between. The CDR3 consists of 14 residues. In nucleotides, the CDR3 is TGTGCCTGGATACATAGAGGGATCACAGATACGCAGTATTTT. Protein: CAWIHRGITDTQYF.

This clone was picked up a small number of times. The chain links TRBV28 to TRBJ2-7; 9 bases are shared with TRBD2. The CDR3 loop spans 14 amino acids. After removal of 5 bases from V and 2 bases from J, the junction contained 4 bases not matched to a gene. Germline CDR1 and CDR2: MDHEN and SYDVKM. The CDR3 is CASSLAGQPYEQYF. The DNA of the CDR3 is TGTGCCAGCAGTCTAGCGGGACAGCCCTACGAGCAGTACTTC.

This rearrangement joins TRBV20-1 to TRBJ2-5; D not certain. Germline V CDR1 and CDR2: DFQATT, SNEGSKA (reference sequence). Trimming removed 3 bases from V and 5 bases from J, with 7 bases in between. This CDR3 has 11 amino acids. The CDR3 loop is CSASRFETQYF. The CDR3, as DNA: TGCAGTGCTAGCCGTTTCGAGACCCAGTACTTC.

For this clone: Other DNA sequences in the sample encode the same CDR3. This chain links TRBV6-5 with TRBJ2-2; D gene ambiguous. This CDR3 is 13 amino acids long. Germline CDR1 MNHEY, CDR2 SVGAGI. V was pared by 2 bases and J by 4 bases, with 5 bases between. The CDR3 protein is CASSYLLTGELFF. In DNA form, the CDR3 reads TGTGCCAGCAGTTACCTCCTCACCGGGGAGCTGTTTTTT.

The gene calls are TRBV29-1 and TRBJ2-1; 12 bases match TRBD2. CDR3 length: 17 residues. CDR1 is SQVTM and CDR2 is ANQGSEA in the germline V gene. Unmatched junction bases numbered 6, after V lost 3 bases and J lost 0 bases. CDR3 in amino acids: CSVDALAGGPSYNEQFF. As DNA, the CDR3 is TGCAGCGTTGATGCACTAGCGGGGGGTCCCTCCTACAATGAGCAGTTCTTC.

This clone was seen more than once but under ten times. The rearrangement links TRBV25-1 to TRBJ1-2, with D possibly matching TRBD1 (5 bases). Germline V gene sequence: CDR1 MGHDK, CDR2 SYGVNS. The CDR3 runs 15 residues. The V end was cut by 4 bases, the J end by 4 bases, with 16 bases between. The CDR3 DNA sequence: TGTGCCAGCAGTGGTCCAGGGTGGAGCAGCTATGGCTACACCTTC. The encoded protein is CASSGPGWSSYGYTF.

This clone has only a few counts. The chain uses TRBV7-2 and TRBJ2-7; D is undetermined. V gave up 3 bases and J gave up 5 bases, with 14 bases separating them. This CDR3 contains 14 residues. Germline CDR1 SGHTA, CDR2 FQGNSA. The CDR3 reads CASSFSTGGDEQYF. The CDR3 DNA reads TGTGCCAGCAGCTTTTCTACCGGTGGCGACGAGCAGTACTTC.

The V call is TRBV30, the J call TRBJ2-5, with 7 nucleotides matching TRBD1. CDR1 and CDR2 from the germline V gene are GTSNPN and SVGIG (reference sequence). V lost 0 bases, J lost 5 bases, and 6 bases stayed unmatched. The CDR3 totals 14 residues. CDR3 amino acids: CAWSVRQGRETQYF. The CDR3 bases are TGTGCCTGGAGTGTACGACAGGGCAGGGAGACCCAGTACTTC.

This clone was detected only a few times. The V call is TRBV2, the J call TRBJ2-4; 7 nucleotides agree with TRBD2. V gave up 6 bases and J gave up 0 bases; unmatched junction bases: 5. This CDR3 spans 15 amino acids. Germline V gene sequence: CDR1 SNHLY, CDR2 FYNNEI. CDR3 nucleotide sequence: TGTGCCAGCAGAGGACTAGTCAAAGCCAAAAACATTCAGTACTTC. Translating it yields CASRGLVKAKNIQYF.

The genes are TRBV29-1 and TRBJ2-1; D unclear. The CDR3 is made up of 11 amino acids. Trimming left V 5 bases short and J 6 bases short, with 8 bases between. Germline V gives CDR1 SQVTM, CDR2 ANQGSEA. Here the CDR3 reads CSVTPGNEQFF. CDR3 nucleotides: TGCAGCGTTACTCCAGGCAATGAGCAGTTCTTC.

The CDR3 nucleotides are TGTGCCAGCAGTTTAAGGGTAGCGGCCATAAGCTCCTACAATGAGCAGTTCTTC. It codes for CASSLRVAAISSYNEQFF. This sequence joins TRBV27 and TRBJ2-1; D is perhaps TRBD2 (6 bases). Germline loops: CDR1 MNHEY, CDR2 SMNVEV (reference sequence). The V gene lost 2 bases and the J gene lost 0 bases, with 17 bases spanning the gap. The CDR3 is 18 amino acids.

Turning to this clone: The same CDR3 arises from other DNA sequences in this sample as well. The CDR3 DNA reads TGCGCCAGCAGCTTGGGGCCAAACACCGGGGAGCTGTTTTTT. Encoded protein: CASSLGPNTGELFF. The V and J genes are TRBV5-1 and TRBJ2-2; D is undetermined. With 0 bases removed from V and 2 bases from J, the gap between germline ends came to 5 bases. Germline V gives CDR1 SGHRS, CDR2 YFSETQ. The CDR3 spans 14 residues.

This clone was seen more than once but under ten times. The chain uses TRBV10-3 and TRBJ2-7; D gene ambiguous. The V end was cut by 6 bases, the J end by 0 bases, with 12 bases between. CDR3 size: 14 residues. Germline CDR1 ENHRY, CDR2 SYGVKD. CDR3 region: CAIRVALSSYEQYF. The CDR3 DNA follows: TGTGCCATCAGGGTCGCCTTAAGCTCCTACGAGCAGTACTTC.

This chain links TRBV14 with TRBJ2-1; 10 nucleotides match TRBD2. CDR3 size: 17 residues. The trim removed 0 bases at V and 8 bases at J, leaving 10 bases unmatched. Germline V gives CDR1 SGHDN, CDR2 FVKESK. CDR3 region: CASSQDRASGSFDEQFF. The CDR3 nucleotides read TGTGCCAGCAGCCAAGATCGGGCTAGCGGGAGCTTCGATGAGCAGTTCTTC.